The 15 T cell receptor beta chains in this list originate from one sample, sequenced in a study of T cells in Graves' hyperthyroidism and ophthalmopathy. It was RNA transcripts that yielded the amplified TCR beta CDR3 regions. A first-round RT-PCR of the TCR CDR3 used the HTBI primer set. TCRdb re-called the multiplex PCR reads through MiXCR, storing one row per CDR3 protein. This sample yields about 300,000 distinct CDR3 sequences, of which less than 30% are seen a single time; over 25% belongs to the top ten. Sequenced: blood. The source is a man aged 35-49 years with Graves' hyperthyroidism that later progressed to Graves' ophthalmopathy.

The rearrangement joins TRBV6-5 to TRBJ2-5; weak D call: TRBD2 (6 bases). V was cut by 4 bases and J by 5 bases, with 14 bases left in between. Germline values: CDR1 MNHEY, CDR2 SVGAGI. The CDR3 extends over 14 amino acids. CDR3 protein: CASSSTGVRETQYF. The CDR3 region has the DNA TGTGCCAGCAGTTCGACGGGAGTTAGGGAGACCCAGTACTTC.

This clonotype was counted many times. In nucleotides, the CDR3 is TGTGCCAGTAGCAATCCACGGACTAGCGGGACGGTCGAGCAGTACTTC. As protein: CASSNPRTSGTVEQYF. The chain couples TRBV19 to TRBJ2-7, with 12 nucleotides matching TRBD2. The V segment lost 6 bases and the J segment 6 bases; nucleotides outside the gene matches: 12. The CDR3 runs to 16 residues. From germline, CDR1 is LNHDA and CDR2 SQIVND (reference sequence).

Many counts were recorded for this clonotype. This could be a read error, since a much larger clone is one nucleotide away. The chain joins TRBV28 to TRBJ2-7, with a possible D match to TRBD1 (8 bases). The V end lost 3 bases, the J end lost 1 base, and 13 bases lay between the germline ends. Germline V gene sequence: CDR1 MDHEN, CDR2 SYDVKM. CDR3 size: 15 residues. In DNA, the CDR3 is TGTGCCAGCAGTTTGGGGGGGGACAGGTCCTACGAGCAGTACTTC. Translating gives CASSLGGDRSYEQYF.

In its sample, this clonotype was seen many times. This CDR3 reads CASSLWQGVETQYF. The CDR3 DNA reads TGTGCCAGCAGTTTATGGCAGGGTGTGGAGACCCAGTACTTC. The V and J genes are TRBV28 and TRBJ2-5, with D possibly being TRBD1 (5 bases). Trimming pared 0 bases from V and 5 bases from J, leaving 10 bases between. The CDR3 length is 14 residues. Germline CDR1 MDHEN, CDR2 SYDVKM.

This clonotype was seen repeatedly, ten times or more. This chain links TRBV6-2 or TRBV6-3 with TRBJ2-6, with no clear D. This CDR3 contains 18 residues. Germline CDR1 is MNHEY and CDR2 is SVGEGT. V shed 0 bases and J shed 4 bases, with 16 bases lying between them. For the CDR3, the DNA is TGTGCCAGCAGTTACTCCCCTACGATAAAGGCCGGGGCCAACGTCCTGACTTTC. Its translation: CASSYSPTIKAGANVLTF.

The chain uses TRBV12-3 or TRBV12-4 and TRBJ2-5; D remains ambiguous. The CDR3 length is 13 residues. The V end was cut by 3 bases, the J end by 2 bases, with 7 bases between. The CDR3 nucleotides read TGTGCCAGCAGTTTGTCTACTCAAGAGACCCAGTACTTC. This translates into CASSLSTQETQYF.

The rearrangement joins TRBV28 to TRBJ1-2; D is undetermined. This CDR3 region has 15 residues. Germline V gene sequence: CDR1 MDHEN, CDR2 SYDVKM. Trimming pared 6 bases from V and 4 bases from J, leaving 18 bases between. The DNA of the CDR3 is TGTGCCAGCAGGCCCCAAGGCCCCGGGGTCTATGGCTACACCTTC. It yields the protein CASRPQGPGVYGYTF.

This clonotype was seen a few times. The chain is built from TRBV18 and TRBJ1-3; 7 bases align to TRBD1. This CDR3 contains 16 residues. Trimming at V came to 0 bases and at J to 0 bases, leaving 2 bases not matched to a gene. Germline CDR1 is KGHSH and CDR2 is LQKENI. CDR3: CASSPPSGGSGNTIYF. CDR3 DNA: TGTGCCAGCTCACCACCCTCAGGGGGCTCTGGAAACACCATATATTTT.

This clonotype was seen repeatedly, ten times or more. V is TRBV9 and J is TRBJ2-7; no reliable D call. V lost 3 bases and J lost 3, with 10 bases in between. This CDR3 has 13 residues. The germline V gene has CDR1 SGDLS and CDR2 YYNGEE. The CDR3 region is CASSEDGHYEQYF. The CDR3 DNA reads TGTGCCAGCAGCGAGGACGGGCACTACGAGCAGTACTTC.

At least ten counts were recorded for this clonotype. J is TRBJ1-2 and V is TRBV5-4; D gene ambiguous. The germline V gene encodes CDR1 SGHNT and CDR2 YYREEE (reference sequence). V dropped 9 bases and J dropped 4 bases, with 13 bases sitting between them. There are 12 residues in the CDR3. The CDR3 region is CATSTVSYGYTF. CDR3 in DNA: TGTGCCACCTCGACCGTTAGCTATGGCTACACCTTC.

The gene calls are TRBV20-1 and TRBJ1-2; D is unclear. The CDR3 totals 12 residues. V was trimmed by 5 bases and J by 4 bases, leaving 11 bases between them. Germline V CDR1 and CDR2: DFQATT, SNEGSKA (reference sequence). The CDR3 DNA reads TGCAGTGCTGTATTGCCGCCCTATGGCTACACCTTC. This gives the protein CSAVLPPYGYTF.

This clonotype has a count of ten or more. The CDR3 nucleotides are TGCAGTGCTTTTAGCGGGAACACCGGGGAGCTGTTTTTT. Protein sequence: CSAFSGNTGELFF. V gene TRBV20-1 combines with J gene TRBJ2-2, with D perhaps TRBD2 (6 bases). The CDR3 contains 13 residues. Germline V lookup: CDR1 DFQATT, CDR2 SNEGSKA (reference sequence). The germline V and J ends were trimmed by 5 bases and 1 base, with 8 bases remaining between them.

This clonotype has at least ten counts. The genes are TRBV12-3 or TRBV12-4 and TRBJ2-5; 8 nucleotides align to TRBD2. CDR3 size: 13 residues. Germline trimming cut 6 bases from V and 3 bases from J; bases unmatched to any gene: 3. This CDR3 is CASRPLAEETQYF. The CDR3 coding sequence is TGTGCCAGCAGGCCACTAGCGGAAGAGACCCAGTACTTC.

This clonotype was recorded at least ten times. The gene calls are TRBV29-1 and TRBJ2-7; the D gene is possibly TRBD1 (6 bases). This CDR3 contains 15 residues. Germline assignment: CDR1 SQVTM and CDR2 ANQGSEA. V was cut by 4 bases and J by 5 bases, with 21 bases left in between. The CDR3 sequence is CSVVLVRTGIDEQYF. The CDR3 DNA is TGCAGCGTTGTCCTCGTCCGAACAGGGATTGACGAGCAGTACTTC.

The V call is TRBV6-1, the J call TRBJ1-1; 8 bases line up with TRBD1. Germline V gives CDR1 MNHNS, CDR2 SASEGT. The CDR3 runs 15 residues. The ends lost 2 bases at V and 2 bases at J; junction bases unmatched: 4. CDR3 in amino acids: CASSEPGQDNTEAFF. CDR3 in DNA: TGTGCCAGCAGTGAACCGGGACAGGATAACACTGAAGCTTTCTTT.